One sample yielded the 20 T cell receptor beta chains listed below, sequenced in a study of blood T cell repertoires in COVID-19. Data came from immunoSEQ multiplex PCR; TCRdb stores just in-frame clones and leaves some out. The table records approximately 210,000 clones, more than 75% of them present only once. The sample comprised peripheral blood. The receptors come from a man aged 50 or older with COVID-19, enrolled during active disease.

The chain uses TRBV10-3 and TRBJ2-2; 10 bases align to TRBD2. V shed 7 bases, J shed 2 bases, and the junction held 4 bases outside the gene matches. The germline gives CDR1 ENHRY, CDR2 SYGVKD. The CDR3 covers 15 residues. This chain's CDR3 is CAIMASGSNTGELFF. The CDR3 region has the DNA TGTGCCATCATGGCTAGCGGGAGTAACACCGGGGAGCTGTTTTTT.

The rearrangement joins TRBV9 to TRBJ2-1, with a tentative D call TRBD2 (7 bases). The CDR3 loop spans 15 amino acids. Trimming took off 2 bases at V and 3 bases at J, with 12 bases between the two ends. Germline CDR1 is SGDLS and CDR2 is YYNGEE. The CDR3 protein is CASSVGGGNYNEQFF. The CDR3 DNA is TGTGCCAGCAGCGTGGGCGGGGGCAACTACAATGAGCAGTTCTTC.

The rearrangement uses TRBV10-3 and TRBJ2-1; 10 nucleotides match TRBD2. There are 15 residues in the CDR3. The V gene's germline CDR1 is ENHRY and CDR2 SYGVKD. V lost 7 bases to trimming and J lost 4 bases; unmatched junction nucleotides: 7. The DNA for the CDR3 is TGTGCCATCACCTCGCTAGCGGGAGCTTACAATGAGCAGTTCTTC. This encodes CAITSLAGAYNEQFF.

This rearrangement joins TRBV15 to TRBJ1-4; the D is unclear. The V end was cut by 0 bases, the J end by 4 bases, with 9 bases between. This CDR3 region has 15 residues. Germline-derived CDR1 and CDR2 are LNHNV and YYDKDF (reference sequence). The CDR3 spells CATSRDRSFNEKLFF. The CDR3 nucleotides are TGTGCCACCAGCAGAGATCGAAGCTTTAATGAAAAACTGTTTTTT.

This clone was recorded once. The CDR3 region has the DNA TGTGCCAGCAGCAAAGGACTAGCGGAGCACTACGAGCAGTACTTC. Amino acid sequence: CASSKGLAEHYEQYF. The chain recombines TRBV21-1 with TRBJ2-7; the table gives TRBD2 as D, unverified against the DNA. TRBV21-1 is tagged as a pseudogene. CDR3 length equals 15 residues.

This chain joins TRBV7-9 and TRBJ2-1; no firm D call. Germline lookup yields CDR1 SEHNR and CDR2 FQNEAQ (reference sequence). V lost 7 bases, J lost 8 bases, and 9 bases lay in between. This CDR3 comprises 11 residues. The DNA for the CDR3 is TGTGCCAGCACCCTGGGCGATGAGCAGTTCTTC. Protein sequence: CASTLGDEQFF.

The chain links TRBV11-2 to TRBJ1-5, with D tentatively TRBD1 (5 bases). CDR1 is SGHAT and CDR2 is FQNNGV in the germline V gene. The V end lost 7 bases, the J end lost 6 bases, and 16 bases lay between the germline ends. CDR3 length: 14 residues. The CDR3 nucleotides read TGTGCCAGCACCAACCGCAGGGTAAGTCAGCCCCAGCATTTT. This codes for CASTNRRVSQPQHF. Looking up the rest from reference TRBV11-2 and TRBJ1-5 gives the full variable domain: EAGVAQSPRYKIIEKRQSVAFWCNPISGHATLYWYQQILGQGPKLLIQFQNNGVVDDSQLPKDRFSAERLKGVDSTLKIQPAKLEDSAVYLCASTNRRVSQPQHFGDGTRLSIL.

The V and J genes are TRBV28 and TRBJ2-5; D is undetermined. Trimming removed 7 bases from V and 0 bases from J, with 15 bases in between. CDR1 is MDHEN and CDR2 is SYDVKM in the germline V gene. This CDR3 region has 15 residues. Here the CDR3 reads CASTPRHLYQETQYF. In DNA, the CDR3 is TGTGCCAGCACCCCCAGACACCTGTACCAAGAGACCCAGTACTTC.

This chain connects TRBV5-6 to TRBJ2-1; 8 nucleotides agree with TRBD1. Germline loops: CDR1 SGHDT, CDR2 YYEEEE. The junction had 7 bases not matched to a gene; V was cut back by 4 bases and J by 4 bases. CDR3 length: 15 residues. The CDR3 DNA follows: TGTGCCAGCAGCCTACAGGGGGGAGCTTACAATGAGCAGTTCTTC. Protein: CASSLQGGAYNEQFF.

The chain carries TRBV6-2 or TRBV6-3 and TRBJ1-6, with a tentative D call TRBD1 (5 bases). V lost 7 bases to trimming and J lost 7 bases, with 14 bases between them. This CDR3 is built from 14 residues. Germline values: CDR1 MNHEY, CDR2 SVGEGT. The CDR3 spells CASTPSRVNSPLHF. In DNA form, the CDR3 reads TGTGCCAGCACCCCCAGCAGGGTGAATTCACCCCTCCACTTT.

V gene TRBV18 combines with J gene TRBJ2-3; 9 bases fit TRBD2. The V segment lost 0 bases and the J segment 3 bases; nucleotides outside the gene matches: 4. Germline assignment: CDR1 KGHSH and CDR2 LQKENI. The CDR3 extends over 16 amino acids. The CDR3 nucleotides are TGTGCCAGCTCACCACCAGGGACTAGCAATACAGATACGCAGTATTTT. It yields the protein CASSPPGTSNTDTQYF. Using reference TRBV18 and TRBJ2-3 for the parts outside the CDR3, the full variable domain is NAGVMQNPRHLVRRRGQEARLRCSPMKGHSHVYWYRQLPEEGLKFMVYLQKENIIDESGMPKERFSAEFPKEGPSILRIQQVVRGDSAAYFCASSPPGTSNTDTQYFGPGTRLTVL.

J is TRBJ2-1 and V is TRBV4-1; 7 bases align to TRBD2. The V gene end was trimmed by 0 bases and the J gene end by 1 base; junction bases not matched to a gene: 6. Per the germline V gene, CDR1 is MGHRA and CDR2 is YSYEKL. The length of the CDR3 is 17 residues. The CDR3 loop reads CASSQDRAGESYNEQFF. Here the CDR3 DNA reads TGCGCCAGCAGCCAAGATCGTGCGGGAGAATCCTACAATGAGCAGTTCTTC.

The V gene is TRBV5-1, the J gene TRBJ2-5, with 8 bases that match TRBD1. After removal of 5 bases from V and 2 bases from J, the junction contained 17 bases not matched to a gene. The CDR3 length is 18 residues. Looked up from germline, CDR1 is SGHRS and CDR2 is YFSETQ. Written as DNA, the CDR3 is TGCGCCAGCAGAACCCCGGACCCCAGGGGGCTTGGGCAAGAGACCCAGTACTTC. Its translation is CASRTPDPRGLGQETQYF.

This clone appeared a single time. The chain combines TRBV9 with TRBJ2-2; 7 bases line up with TRBD1. This CDR3 is 15 amino acids long. V dropped 4 bases and J dropped 5; count of bases not matched to a gene: 8. Germline assignment: CDR1 SGDLS and CDR2 YYNGEE. In nucleotides, the CDR3 is TGTGCCAGCAGCAGGACAGGCCAGGGGACCGGGGAGCTGTTTTTT. Translating it yields CASSRTGQGTGELFF.

The rearrangement uses TRBV21-1 and TRBJ2-7; the listed D gene, TRBD1, was not tested against the DNA. TRBV21-1 is a recognized pseudogene. This CDR3 spans 17 amino acids. DNA of the CDR3: TGTGCCAGCAGCACAAAAACCCGGGACAGGGTCTCCTACGAGCAGTACTTC. Protein: CASSTKTRDRVSYEQYF.

This chain connects TRBV4-3 to TRBJ1-5; D call uncertain. Looked up from germline, CDR1 is LGHNA and CDR2 is YSLEER. The CDR3 totals 14 residues. Deletions cut 1 base from V and 5 bases from J, with 9 bases between. The CDR3 DNA sequence: TGCGCCAGCAGCCAAGCCCTCGGGGATCAGCCCCAGCATTTT. Translating it yields CASSQALGDQPQHF.

The rearrangement links TRBV27 to TRBJ2-3; TRBD2 matches 12 bases. Unmatched junction bases numbered 11, after V lost 3 bases and J lost 1 base. The CDR3 is 19 residues long. Germline CDR1 MNHEY, CDR2 SMNVEV (reference sequence). The CDR3 region is CASSFGGLAGSPGTDTQYF. The CDR3 bases are TGTGCCAGCAGTTTTGGGGGACTAGCGGGCTCTCCAGGCACAGATACGCAGTATTTT.

This chain joins TRBV7-9 and TRBJ2-2; 12 bases map to TRBD2. V shed 1 base and J 5 bases; nucleotides not matched to a gene: 8. From germline, CDR1 is SEHNR and CDR2 FQNEAQ (reference sequence). The CDR3 runs to 18 residues. The CDR3: CASSLGRLAGAETGELFF. The CDR3 nucleotides are TGTGCCAGCAGCTTAGGTAGACTAGCGGGAGCTGAGACCGGGGAGCTGTTTTTT.

V is TRBV6-2 or TRBV6-3 and J is TRBJ2-7; a possible D gene is TRBD1 (7 bases). Trimming removed 5 bases at V and 3 bases at J, with 14 bases between. The CDR3 consists of 14 residues. Looked up from germline, CDR1 is MNHEY and CDR2 is SVGEGT. The CDR3 DNA reads TGTGCCAGCAGTCCCCGACAGGGAGGCTACGAGCAGTACTTC. It is translated as CASSPRQGGYEQYF.

This clone was seen only a few times. The chain couples TRBV4-1 to TRBJ2-3, with TRBD2 identical over 11 bases. The germline CDR1 and CDR2 sequences are MGHRA and YSYEKL. The trim removed 0 bases at V and 0 bases at J, leaving 11 bases unmatched. This CDR3 is built from 20 residues. The CDR3 spells CASSQEWARLAGFSTDTQYF. CDR3 DNA sequence: TGCGCCAGCAGCCAAGAATGGGCGAGACTAGCGGGGTTTAGCACAGATACGCAGTATTTT.